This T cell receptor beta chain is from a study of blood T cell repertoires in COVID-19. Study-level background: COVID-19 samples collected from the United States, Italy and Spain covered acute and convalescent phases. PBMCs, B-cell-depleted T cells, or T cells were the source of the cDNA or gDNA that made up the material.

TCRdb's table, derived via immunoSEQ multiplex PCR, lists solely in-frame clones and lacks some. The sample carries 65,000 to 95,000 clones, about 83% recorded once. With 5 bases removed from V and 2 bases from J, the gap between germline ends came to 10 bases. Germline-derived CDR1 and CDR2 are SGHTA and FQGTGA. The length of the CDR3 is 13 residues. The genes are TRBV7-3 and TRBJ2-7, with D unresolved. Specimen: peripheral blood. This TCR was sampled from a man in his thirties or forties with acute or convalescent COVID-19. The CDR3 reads CASSPAPTYEQYF. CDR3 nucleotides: TGTGCCAGCAGCCCCGCGCCGACCTACGAGCAGTACTTC.